These 10 T cell receptor beta chains were sequenced from one sample in a study of human T cells and chemical hapten exposure. As for time point: pre-sensitization, week 0. Indicated treatment: therapeutic diphenylcyclopropenone sensitization with weekly scalp DPC. TCRdb reanalysed the RACE reads using MiXCR and keeps one entry per CDR3 protein. The sample holds around 120,000 distinct CDR3 sequences, approximately 13% seen once. This specimen was whole blood, taken in connection with sensitization to the hapten diphenylcyclopropenone (DPC). The origin of the receptors is a woman between 18 and 29 years old with alopecia areata. Some clones in this sample may be carry-over from other donors' samples.

Many counts were recorded for this clonotype. The chain couples TRBV12-3 or TRBV12-4 to TRBJ2-7; a weak D match, TRBD1 (6 bases). This CDR3 spans 17 amino acids. V gave up 2 bases and J gave up 1 base, with 18 bases separating them. The CDR3 DNA reads TGTGCCAGCAGTTTAAGTTTTGGTCAGGGGACGTCCTACGAGCAGTACTTC. Its protein product is CASSLSFGQGTSYEQYF.

This clonotype was observed a few times. This chain connects TRBV6-1 to TRBJ1-1; tentatively, D is TRBD1 (6 bases). V was clipped by 1 base and J by 6 bases, with 12 bases between them. The germline CDR1 and CDR2 sequences are MNHNS and SASEGT. This CDR3 is built from 14 residues. The CDR3: CASSEVPGVSEAFF. In nucleotides, the CDR3 is TGTGCCAGCAGTGAAGTCCCAGGGGTTTCTGAAGCTTTCTTT.

In DNA, the CDR3 is TGTGCCAGCAGGAAGGAACTTCTCACAGATACGCAGTATTTT. It is translated as CASRKELLTDTQYF. The chain has TRBV7-2 and TRBJ2-3; unclear D gene. The V and J ends lost 6 bases and 2 bases respectively, with 12 bases between them. Germline-derived CDR1 and CDR2 are SGHTA and FQGNSA. This CDR3 has 14 residues. Complete variable domain (other parts from reference TRBV7-2 and TRBJ2-3): GAGVSQSPSNKVTEKGKDVELRCDPISGHTALYWYRQSLGQGLEFLIYFQGNSAPDKSGLPSDRFSAERTGGSVSTLTIQRTQQEDSAVYLCASRKELLTDTQYFGPGTRLTVL.

The V call is TRBV12-3 or TRBV12-4, the J call TRBJ2-3; 11 bases agree with TRBD2. J lost 0 bases, V lost 6 bases, and 11 bases had no gene match. The CDR3 has 18 residues. The DNA for the CDR3 is TGTGCCAGCAGGAAAGGGACTAGCGGTATCTCTAGCACAGATACGCAGTATTTT. It translates to CASRKGTSGISSTDTQYF.

The J gene is TRBJ2-1, the V gene TRBV4-3; D is uncertain. V lost 0 bases to trimming and J lost 5 bases, with 11 bases between them. The germline CDR1 and CDR2 sequences are LGHNA and YSLEER. The CDR3 runs to 15 residues. The DNA of the CDR3 is TGCGCCAGCAGCCAAGAGGGATCCCGGGACAATGAGCAGTTCTTC. Translation: CASSQEGSRDNEQFF.

This clonotype has a count of ten or more. The chain is built from TRBV11-2 and TRBJ1-6; D is uncertain. This CDR3 contains 12 residues. Germline V gives CDR1 SGHAT, CDR2 FQNNGV. Trimming took 3 bases from V and 9 from J, leaving 6 bases between them. For the CDR3, the DNA is TGTGCCAGCAGCTTGCTTTCTTCACCCCTCCACTTT. Protein product: CASSLLSSPLHF. Full variable domain (rest looked up from reference TRBV11-2 and TRBJ1-6): EAGVAQSPRYKIIEKRQSVAFWCNPISGHATLYWYQQILGQGPKLLIQFQNNGVVDDSQLPKDRFSAERLKGVDSTLKIQPAKLEDSAVYLCASSLLSSPLHFGNGTRLTVT.

This clonotype was counted between two and nine times. The CDR3, as DNA: TGTGCCAGCAGTCACAGGGACACTGAAGCTTTCTTT. As protein: CASSHRDTEAFF. V gene TRBV7-9 combines with J gene TRBJ1-1; TRBD1 might be the D (6 bases). The CDR3 is made up of 12 amino acids. CDR1 is SEHNR, CDR2 FQNEAQ, per germline (reference sequence). The ends were cut back, 6 bases at V and 3 bases at J, with 8 bases in the middle.

The V call is TRBV10-2, the J call TRBJ2-4, with D possibly matching TRBD2 (5 bases). This CDR3 has 17 amino acids. Trimming removed 5 bases from V and 0 bases from J, with 17 bases in between. CDR1 and CDR2 (germline): WSHSY, SAAADI. CDR3 bases: TGCGCCAGCAGTTGGGGATCCATAGCGTCAGCCAAAAACATTCAGTACTTC. Translating it yields CASSWGSIASAKNIQYF.

This clonotype turned up a few times. The chain employs TRBV5-1 and TRBJ2-1, with 12 bases that match TRBD2. CDR3 length: 16 residues. Germline assignment: CDR1 SGHRS and CDR2 YFSETQ. V trimming: 4 bases; J trimming: 5 bases; junction bases outside the gene matches: 7. CDR3 in amino acids: CASSPGGLAGNNEQFF. The CDR3 DNA reads TGCGCCAGCAGCCCCGGAGGACTAGCGGGGAACAATGAGCAGTTCTTC.

The chain employs TRBV19 and TRBJ2-1; 7 positions match TRBD2. J was trimmed by 7 bases and V by 7 bases; bases with no gene match: 10. Germline lookup yields CDR1 LNHDA and CDR2 SQIVND (reference sequence). The CDR3 runs to 14 residues. CDR3 DNA: TGTGCCAGTATGGGGGGGACTCCGCGGAATGAGCAGTTCTTC. Translated, it gives CASMGGTPRNEQFF.